Each of the 18 T cell receptor beta chains below was sequenced from the same sample in a study of shared clonotypes between healthy human individuals. The data were produced by immunoSEQ multiplex PCR, yet TCRdb's version contains in-frame clones alone and is incomplete. Found here are about 2.2 million clones, just under 95% of them singletons; the top ten hold roughly 1.7%. The naive CD8 fraction comprised CD45RO-negative cells positively selected for CCR7 and excluded terminally differentiated effector memory CD45RA+ cells. The sample comprised naive CD8+ T cells from PBMCs. These receptors came from a man aged 18 to 30 in good health. Some clones in this sample may be carry-over from other donors' samples.

The chain recombines TRBV27 with TRBJ2-7; D is tentatively TRBD1 or TRBD2 (5 bases each). The CDR3 sequence is 15 residues long. Trimming removed 2 bases from V and 4 bases from J, with 15 bases in between. In germline, CDR1 is MNHEY, CDR2 SMNVEV (reference sequence). CDR3 region: CASSLTVAEGYEQYF. Here the CDR3 DNA reads TGTGCCAGCAGTTTAACGGTTGCAGAGGGGTACGAGCAGTACTTC.

This chain joins TRBV9 and TRBJ2-7, with D perhaps TRBD1 (6 bases). Trimming took off 3 bases at V and 3 bases at J, with 13 bases between the two ends. This CDR3 has 14 amino acids. The germline V gene has CDR1 SGDLS and CDR2 YYNGEE. CDR3 DNA: TGTGCCAGCAGCGCCGGGACAACCCTCTACGAGCAGTACTTC. Translating it yields CASSAGTTLYEQYF.

In this sample, this clone turned up once. This chain joins TRBV4-1 and TRBJ1-2; possible D gene TRBD1, 6 bases. The ends were cut back, 3 bases at V and 6 bases at J, with 14 bases in the middle. This CDR3 contains 14 residues. In germline, CDR1 is MGHRA, CDR2 YSYEKL. The CDR3 sequence: CASSHVRGSDGYTF. CDR3 DNA: TGCGCCAGCAGCCATGTCAGGGGCAGCGATGGCTACACCTTC.

This chain links TRBV28 with TRBJ1-2, with D possibly matching TRBD1 (5 bases). The CDR3 length is 17 residues. Germline lookup yields CDR1 MDHEN and CDR2 SYDVKM. V lost 3 bases and J lost 4, with 21 bases in between. The CDR3 protein is CASSLRQGELFFYGYTF. The DNA of the CDR3 is TGTGCCAGCAGTTTGAGGCAGGGCGAACTATTTTTCTATGGCTACACCTTC.

This rearrangement joins TRBV5-1 to TRBJ2-1; D is perhaps TRBD1 or TRBD2 (5 bases each). V lost 0 bases, J lost 0 bases, and 13 bases lay in between. The CDR3 is made up of 17 amino acids. CDR1 is SGHRS and CDR2 is YFSETQ in the germline V gene. The CDR3 DNA follows: TGCGCCAGCAGCTTGGTCGGGGCCTCGAGCTCCTACAATGAGCAGTTCTTC. Translating gives CASSLVGASSSYNEQFF.

The genes are TRBV2 and TRBJ1-1; D gene unclear. There are 14 residues in the CDR3. Trimming took off 10 bases at V and 3 bases at J, with 18 bases between the two ends. CDR1 and CDR2 (germline): SNHLY, FYNNEI. CDR3 amino acids: CATTALPGDTEAFF. The CDR3 nucleotides are TGTGCCACGACGGCTCTCCCCGGGGACACTGAAGCTTTCTTT.

The V gene is TRBV28, the J gene TRBJ2-5; D could derive from TRBD1 or TRBD2 (5 bases each). This CDR3 is 19 amino acids long. Trimming pared 6 bases from V and 2 bases from J, leaving 28 bases between. Per germline, CDR1 MDHEN and CDR2 SYDVKM. The CDR3 here is CASSPSARGVAFQQETQYF. The CDR3 DNA sequence: TGTGCCAGCAGCCCGTCCGCGAGGGGCGTAGCCTTCCAGCAAGAGACCCAGTACTTC.

The chain couples TRBV27 to TRBJ1-2; D is unclear. V was pared by 3 bases and J by 6 bases, with 2 bases between. Germline-derived CDR1 and CDR2 are MNHEY and SMNVEV (reference sequence). The CDR3 is made up of 10 amino acids. The DNA of the CDR3 is TGTGCCAGCAGTTTGAATGGCTACACCTTC. As protein: CASSLNGYTF.

V is TRBV28 and J is TRBJ2-7, with D maybe TRBD1 (6 bases). The CDR3 has 14 amino acids. CDR1 is MDHEN, CDR2 SYDVKM, per germline. Deletions cut 1 base from V and 3 bases from J, with 10 bases between. The CDR3 sequence is CASSLSETGYEQYF. CDR3 DNA: TGTGCCAGCAGTTTATCCGAGACAGGCTACGAGCAGTACTTC.

The chain couples TRBV27 to TRBJ2-7, with D maybe TRBD1 (5 bases). CDR3 length: 14 amino acids. Germline V gene data show CDR1 as MNHEY and CDR2 as SMNVEV (reference sequence). V lost 6 bases and J lost 2, with 14 bases in between. The CDR3 coding sequence is TGTGCCAGCAGCCCAGGGATGTCCCCCTACGAGCAGTACTTC. This gives the protein CASSPGMSPYEQYF.

The rearrangement uses TRBV29-1 and TRBJ2-5; D could derive from TRBD1 or TRBD2 (6 bases each). Trimming stripped 3 bases from V and 4 bases from J, with 15 bases between. Germline V CDR1 and CDR2: SQVTM, ANQGSEA. This CDR3 has 14 residues. CDR3 DNA: TGCAGCGTTGAGTCGGGGGCGGGCAGAGAGACCCAGTACTTC. Protein product: CSVESGAGRETQYF. Using reference TRBV29-1 and TRBJ2-5 for the parts outside the CDR3, the full variable domain is SAVISQKPSRDICQRGTSLTIQCQVDSQVTMMFWYRQQPGQSLTLIATANQGSEATYESGFVIDKFPISRPNLTFSTLTVSNMSPEDSSIYLCSVESGAGRETQYFGPGTRLLVL.

The chain carries TRBV15 and TRBJ1-2; D is perhaps TRBD1 (5 bases). The germline V and J ends were trimmed by 4 bases and 0 bases, with 12 bases remaining between them. CDR3 length: 15 amino acids. Germline CDR1 LNHNV, CDR2 YYDKDF (reference sequence). The chain's CDR3 is CATSNTRGANYGYTF. The CDR3 nucleotides read TGTGCCACCAGCAATACCCGGGGGGCTAACTATGGCTACACCTTC.

This rearrangement joins TRBV6-5 to TRBJ2-7; D is unresolved. In germline, CDR1 is MNHEY, CDR2 SVGAGI. CDR3 length equals 13 residues. V dropped 2 bases and J dropped 3 bases, with 8 bases sitting between them. In DNA form, the CDR3 reads TGTGCCAGCAGTTACGAATCAAGCTACGAGCAGTACTTC. Translated: CASSYESSYEQYF.

The V and J genes are TRBV6-1 and TRBJ2-7; D assignment may be TRBD1 or TRBD2 (6 bases each). The CDR3 runs to 14 residues. In germline, CDR1 is MNHNS, CDR2 SASEGT. The ends were cut back, 2 bases at V and 4 bases at J, with 12 bases in the middle. In nucleotides, the CDR3 is TGTGCCAGCAGTGAATGGGGGCGGGGTTACGAGCAGTACTTC. As protein: CASSEWGRGYEQYF.

The chain is built from TRBV28 and TRBJ2-1; a weak D match, TRBD1 (6 bases). With 4 bases removed from V and 8 bases from J, the gap between germline ends came to 18 bases. This CDR3 comprises 15 residues. CDR1 is MDHEN, CDR2 SYDVKM, per germline. The CDR3 protein is CASSSPGHSRDEQFF. Here the CDR3 DNA reads TGTGCCAGCAGTTCCCCGGGACATTCTCGCGATGAGCAGTTCTTC.

The chain links TRBV6-1 to TRBJ2-2; TRBD1 matches 7 bases. Germline V gene sequence: CDR1 MNHNS, CDR2 SASEGT. The CDR3 consists of 12 residues. V gave up 7 bases and J gave up 6 bases; unmatched junction bases: 2. The CDR3 reads CASNQGAGELFF. The CDR3, as DNA: TGTGCCAGCAACCAGGGGGCCGGGGAGCTGTTTTTT.

The chain uses TRBV5-1 and TRBJ1-1; D is undetermined. Trimming left V 0 bases short and J 5 bases short, with 8 bases between. This CDR3 spans 13 amino acids. CDR1 and CDR2 (germline): SGHRS, YFSETQ. The CDR3 loop is CASSLGAQTEAFF. The CDR3 bases are TGCGCCAGCAGCTTGGGGGCGCAGACTGAAGCTTTCTTT.

The rearrangement joins TRBV6-4 to TRBJ2-1, with 8 bases that match TRBD2. Per germline, CDR1 MRHNA and CDR2 SNTAGT. J was trimmed by 4 bases and V by 0 bases; bases with no gene match: 2. The CDR3 consists of 15 residues. CDR3 region: CASSDSGLGYNEQFF. CDR3 coding DNA: TGTGCCAGCAGTGACTCGGGACTAGGGTACAATGAGCAGTTCTTC.